These 19 T cell receptor beta chains originate from one sample sequenced in a study of T cell responses to AZD1222 COVID-19 vaccine. The method was immunoSEQ multiplex PCR; TCRdb's version includes in-frame clones alone and lacks a portion of them. The table records roughly 80,000 clones, about 92% of them present only once. The sequenced sample was peripheral blood, obtained on day 0 of AZD1222 vaccination. These receptors were obtained from an adult in good health.

The gene calls are TRBV5-4 and TRBJ1-2; 7 nucleotides align to TRBD1. The CDR3 has 18 residues. CDR1 SGHNT and CDR2 YYREEE come from the germline V gene (reference sequence). V gave up 3 bases and J gave up 4 bases; unmatched junction bases: 18. CDR3 nucleotides: TGTGCCAGCAGCTCGGGGATGGCCTCCGGGACAGTCTTCTATGGCTACACCTTC. As protein: CASSSGMASGTVFYGYTF. Using reference TRBV5-4 and TRBJ1-2 for the parts outside the CDR3, the full variable domain is ETGVTQSPTHLIKTRGQQVTLRCSSQSGHNTVSWYQQALGQGPQFIFQYYREEENGRGNFPPRFSGLQFPNYSSELNVNALELDDSALYLCASSSGMASGTVFYGYTFGSGTRLTVV.

The chain has TRBV1 and TRBJ2-5. TRBV1 is classified as a pseudogene. The CDR3 is made up of 12 amino acids. Here the CDR3 reads CTSSQDKETQYF. CDR3 nucleotide sequence: TGCACCAGCAGCCAAGATAAGGAGACCCAGTACTTC.

The chain employs TRBV7-8 and TRBJ1-2; TRBD1 matches at 8 bases. The germline V gene encodes CDR1 SGHVS and CDR2 FQNEAQ. The length of the CDR3 is 16 residues. The ends lost 5 bases at V and 0 bases at J; junction bases unmatched: 8. CDR3 coding DNA: TGTGCCAGCAGCCCCGGACAGGGAGGGACTAACTATGGCTACACCTTC. Protein sequence: CASSPGQGGTNYGYTF.

V and J are TRBV18 and TRBJ2-7, with D unclear. V was pared by 3 bases and J by 6 bases, with 15 bases between. CDR1 is KGHSH and CDR2 is LQKENI in the germline V gene. The CDR3 is made up of 14 amino acids. CDR3 region: CASSPTIRGGEQYF. The CDR3 DNA reads as TGTGCCAGCTCACCGACGATTCGTGGCGGCGAGCAGTACTTC.

For the CDR3, the DNA is TGCAGTGCCATTGGCAGGGGAGACCAGTACTTC. Residues: CSAIGRGDQYF. J is TRBJ2-5 and V is TRBV20-1; weak D call: TRBD1 (6 bases). This CDR3 comprises 11 residues. Germline loops: CDR1 DFQATT, CDR2 SNEGSKA (reference sequence). The ends were cut back, 6 bases at V and 10 bases at J, with 15 bases in the middle.

V gene TRBV27 combines with J gene TRBJ2-1; 11 bases fit TRBD2. The CDR3 totals 16 residues. Trimming took 3 bases from V and 3 from J; bases not matched to a gene: 4. Germline V CDR1 and CDR2: MNHEY, SMNVEV (reference sequence). In DNA, the CDR3 is TGTGCCAGCAGTTTTGGGCTAGCGGGAGGCTACAATGAGCAGTTCTTC. Protein product: CASSFGLAGGYNEQFF.

This chain connects TRBV5-6 to TRBJ2-2; 8 nucleotides agree with TRBD1. Germline assignment: CDR1 SGHDT and CDR2 YYEEEE. The CDR3 is 15 amino acids. Unmatched junction bases numbered 5, after V lost 2 bases and J lost 5 bases. CDR3 sequence: CASSFRTGRTGELFF. CDR3 sequence (DNA): TGTGCCAGCAGCTTTCGGACAGGGCGGACCGGGGAGCTGTTTTTT.

The V gene is TRBV15, the J gene TRBJ2-7; 8 bases line up with TRBD1. The CDR3 has 13 amino acids. Germline values: CDR1 LNHNV, CDR2 YYDKDF (reference sequence). J was trimmed by 3 bases and V by 5 bases; bases with no gene match: 3. Written as DNA, the CDR3 is TGTGCCACCAGCGGACAGGGCGGCTACGAGCAGTACTTC. It encodes CATSGQGGYEQYF.

The chain joins TRBV18 to TRBJ2-3, with TRBD2 identical over 8 bases. This CDR3 spans 15 amino acids. With 6 bases clipped from V and 0 bases from J, the junction kept 5 bases outside the gene matches. Germline CDR1 and CDR2: KGHSH and LQKENI. The DNA of the CDR3 is TGTGCCAGCTCGCCGACTAGCGACAGCACAGATACGCAGTATTTT. Protein: CASSPTSDSTDTQYF.

This clone was counted between two and nine times. The chain employs TRBV5-1 and TRBJ2-6; D may be TRBD1 (5 bases). The ends were cut back, 1 base at V and 0 bases at J, with 11 bases in the middle. CDR3 size: 17 residues. The germline V gene has CDR1 SGHRS and CDR2 YFSETQ. The CDR3 coding sequence is TGCGCCAGCAGCTTGTCGGTCAGGGACTCTGGGGCCAACGTCCTGACTTTC. Amino acids: CASSLSVRDSGANVLTF. Together with reference TRBV5-1 and TRBJ2-6, the CDR3 gives the full variable domain: KAGVTQTPRYLIKTRGQQVTLSCSPISGHRSVSWYQQTPGQGLQFLFEYFSETQRNKGNFPGRFSGRQFSNSRSEMNVSTLELGDSALYLCASSLSVRDSGANVLTFGAGSRLTVL.

The chain employs TRBV30 and TRBJ1-5, with TRBD1 matching over 9 bases. The CDR3 has 14 amino acids. Germline V gene sequence: CDR1 GTSNPN, CDR2 SVGIG (reference sequence). Trimming cost V 3 bases and J 2 bases; bases outside gene matches: 2. The CDR3 region is CAWRGQGGNQPQHF. In DNA, the CDR3 is TGTGCCTGGAGGGGACAGGGTGGCAATCAGCCCCAGCATTTT.

The chain has TRBV19 and TRBJ2-5; D is unclear. CDR3 size: 13 residues. Trimming left V 7 bases short and J 2 bases short, with 11 bases between. The germline gives CDR1 LNHDA, CDR2 SQIVND (reference sequence). The CDR3 loop is CASKRATQETQYF. CDR3 DNA: TGTGCCAGTAAACGTGCTACACAAGAGACCCAGTACTTC. The variable domain in full, completed from reference TRBV19 and TRBJ2-5, reads DGGITQSPKYLFRKEGQNVTLSCEQNLNHDAMYWYRQDPGQGLRLIYYSQIVNDFQKGDIAEGYSVSREKKESFPLTVTSAQKNPTAFYLCASKRATQETQYFGPGTRLLVL.

The chain combines TRBV5-4 with TRBJ1-6; D possibly corresponds to TRBD1 (6 bases). The V end was cut by 4 bases, the J end by 9 bases, with 14 bases between. The CDR3 extends over 14 amino acids. Per germline, CDR1 SGHNT and CDR2 YYREEE (reference sequence). Here the CDR3 reads CASSPDRAISPLHF. DNA for the CDR3: TGTGCCAGCAGCCCGGACAGAGCCATTTCACCCCTCCACTTT.

The DNA of the CDR3 is TGTGCCAGCACCCCAAAGGAGTACTACGAGCAGTACTTC. The encoded protein is CASTPKEYYEQYF. The rearrangement uses TRBV27 and TRBJ2-7; D is unresolved. V shed 7 bases and J shed 3 bases, with 13 bases lying between them. Germline CDR1 reads MNHEY; CDR2 reads SMNVEV (reference sequence). The CDR3 consists of 13 residues.

CDR3 sequence (DNA): TGTGCCAGCAGCTTGGCGACTAGTGTTAGCAACGAGCAGTACTTC. Protein: CASSLATSVSNEQYF. The rearrangement joins TRBV5-4 to TRBJ2-7; a possible D gene is TRBD2 (6 bases). V shed 0 bases and J shed 5 bases, with 15 bases lying between them. There are 15 residues in the CDR3. Per the germline V gene, CDR1 is SGHNT and CDR2 is YYREEE (reference sequence).

This rearrangement joins TRBV7-8 to TRBJ2-5; tentatively, D is TRBD1 (6 bases). The CDR3 is 15 amino acids. Trimming pared 5 bases from V and 5 bases from J, leaving 18 bases between. Per the germline V gene, CDR1 is SGHVS and CDR2 is FQNEAQ. CDR3 amino acids: CASSRRDKSWETQYF. DNA for the CDR3: TGTGCCAGCAGCCGCCGGGACAAAAGTTGGGAGACCCAGTACTTC.

The chain couples TRBV3-1 (or the pseudogene TRBV3-2) to TRBJ2-5; 8 bases match TRBD2. From germline, CDR1 is LGHDT and CDR2 YNNKEL (reference sequence). CDR3 length equals 13 residues. Trimming removed 4 bases from V and 7 bases from J; junction bases left unmatched: 5. DNA of the CDR3: TGTGCCAGCAGCCCGGGACTAGACCGGACCCAGTACTTC. This codes for CASSPGLDRTQYF.

The rearrangement links TRBV5-6 to TRBJ1-5; D unresolved. The V end was cut by 1 base, the J end by 0 bases, with 8 bases between. Germline values: CDR1 SGHDT, CDR2 YYEEEE. The CDR3 spans 15 residues. The CDR3: CASSLRRYSNQPQHF. The CDR3 nucleotides read TGTGCCAGCAGCTTGCGGCGGTATAGCAATCAGCCCCAGCATTTT.

This chain links TRBV6-1 with TRBJ2-6; D is perhaps TRBD1 (5 bases). The V end lost 0 bases, the J end lost 6 bases, and 12 bases lay between the germline ends. The CDR3 is 16 amino acids. Germline CDR1 and CDR2: MNHNS and SASEGT. This chain's CDR3 is CASSEAQGALANVLTF. CDR3 bases: TGTGCCAGCAGTGAAGCGCAAGGGGCGTTGGCCAACGTCCTGACTTTC.